The next 20 T cell receptor beta chains were all read from a single sample in a study of blood T cell repertoires in COVID-19. Measured with immunoSEQ multiplex PCR; TCRdb has only the in-frame clones, and not every one. The repertoire holds about 76,000 clones, roughly 84% seen once, with 25% to 30% in the top ten. Sequenced sample: peripheral blood. The receptors stem from a woman older than 75 with active or convalescent COVID-19.

Written as DNA, the CDR3 is TGCAGTGCTAGGGGCCTCACGGAGCAGTTCTTC. Translation: CSARGLTEQFF. The chain joins TRBV20-1 to TRBJ2-1, with D hard to call. V shed 3 bases and J shed 10 bases, with 10 bases lying between them. The germline CDR1 and CDR2 sequences are DFQATT and SNEGSKA (reference sequence). CDR3 size: 11 residues.

This clone has just one count. This sequence joins TRBV19 and TRBJ2-2, with TRBD1 identical over 8 bases. Losses at the gene ends were 4 bases for V and 6 bases for J; bases not matched to a gene: 7. Germline V gene data show CDR1 as LNHDA and CDR2 as SQIVND (reference sequence). This CDR3 has 15 amino acids. The CDR3 protein is CASSTPGQVPGELFF. CDR3 coding DNA: TGTGCCAGTAGTACTCCGGGACAGGTCCCCGGGGAGCTGTTTTTT.

The J gene is TRBJ1-5, the V gene TRBV15; TRBD1 is a possible D gene (6 bases). CDR1 is LNHNV and CDR2 is YYDKDF in the germline V gene (reference sequence). Between the trimmed V and J ends, which lost 5 bases and 4 bases, there was a span of 18 bases. CDR3 length equals 16 residues. CDR3 bases: TGTGCCACCAGCGCCGGACGGCAGGGGACGAATCAGCCCCAGCATTTT. This translates into CATSAGRQGTNQPQHF.

This clone was found once. The chain has TRBV12-5 and TRBJ2-3; D is unclear. Per germline, CDR1 LGHNT and CDR2 FRNRAP. The CDR3 runs 13 residues. V was trimmed by 6 bases and J by 2 bases, leaving 9 bases between them. CDR3 residues: CASGPDVTDTQYF. The DNA of the CDR3 is TGTGCTAGTGGACCAGATGTCACAGATACGCAGTATTTT.

This clone was seen once. J is TRBJ1-4 and V is TRBV20-1; D ambiguous. Germline V gene data show CDR1 as DFQATT and CDR2 as SNEGSKA (reference sequence). V lost 6 bases and J 7 bases, leaving 9 bases between the germline ends. This CDR3 has 11 amino acids. The CDR3 spells CSAPASEKLFF. The CDR3 coding sequence is TGCAGTGCGCCGGCTAGTGAAAAACTGTTTTTT.

The chain joins TRBV3-1 (or the pseudogene TRBV3-2) to TRBJ1-2, with D unresolved. The CDR3 sequence is 15 residues long. The germline gives CDR1 LGHDT, CDR2 YNNKEL (reference sequence). Trimming shortened V by 0 bases and J by 8 bases, and 16 bases separated the two germline ends. This CDR3 reads CASSQDKPGFYGYTF. The CDR3 DNA follows: TGTGCCAGCAGCCAAGATAAGCCGGGGTTTTACGGCTACACCTTC.

CDR3 loop: CASSQDRINEKLFF. The DNA of the CDR3 is TGTGCCAGCAGCCAAGACAGGATCAATGAAAAACTGTTTTTT. The chain has TRBV3-1 (or the pseudogene TRBV3-2) and TRBJ1-4; no definite D call. V lost 0 bases and J 5 bases, leaving 7 bases between the germline ends. This CDR3 is 14 amino acids long. Germline CDR1 reads LGHDT; CDR2 reads YNNKEL (reference sequence).

This chain uses TRBV5-1 with TRBJ1-2; 12 bases are a match to TRBD1. The CDR3 totals 16 residues. The ends lost 4 bases at V and 2 bases at J; junction bases unmatched: 6. Germline CDR1 reads SGHRS; CDR2 reads YFSETQ. CDR3 coding DNA: TGCGCCAGCAGCGTCGGGACAGGGGGCCCAAACTATGGCTACACCTTC. Its translation: CASSVGTGGPNYGYTF.

The chain joins TRBV11-3 to TRBJ1-1; possibly TRBD1 for D (5 bases). CDR3 size: 14 residues. Germline V gene data show CDR1 as SGHNT and CDR2 as YENEEA. The V end was cut by 0 bases, the J end by 5 bases, with 10 bases between. This chain's CDR3 is CASSLDSRGTEAFF. CDR3 DNA sequence: TGTGCCAGCAGCTTAGATTCCCGGGGGACTGAAGCTTTCTTT.

This clone was recorded once. This rearrangement joins TRBV7-2 to TRBJ2-5; 9 nucleotides line up with TRBD1. The CDR3 runs to 13 residues. Germline V gene sequence: CDR1 SGHTA, CDR2 FQGNSA. Unmatched junction bases numbered 2, after V lost 6 bases and J lost 3 bases. CDR3 in DNA: TGTGCCAGCAGAGGGACAGGGAAAGAGACCCAGTACTTC. Protein sequence: CASRGTGKETQYF.

This chain links TRBV5-1 with TRBJ2-3; 7 bases are shared with TRBD2. CDR3 length equals 16 residues. V gave up 4 bases and J gave up 0 bases; unmatched junction bases: 8. The V gene's germline CDR1 is SGHRS and CDR2 YFSETQ. CDR3 residues: CASSREGTTSTDTQYF. CDR3 nucleotides: TGCGCCAGCAGCAGAGAGGGGACTACAAGCACAGATACGCAGTATTTT.

This clone was seen just once. The chain joins TRBV11-2 to TRBJ2-7; D might be TRBD1 (6 bases). Trimming left V 3 bases short and J 7 bases short, with 13 bases between. Germline CDR1 SGHAT, CDR2 FQNNGV. The CDR3 consists of 13 residues. In DNA, the CDR3 is TGTGCCAGCAGCTTTGCAGGGGAAGGTGAGCAGTACTTC. Translation gives CASSFAGEGEQYF.

The rearrangement joins TRBV6-2 or TRBV6-3 to TRBJ2-3, with TRBD2 matching 8 bases. The V gene's germline CDR1 is MNHEY and CDR2 SVGEGT. V dropped 5 bases and J dropped 6; count of bases not matched to a gene: 13. The CDR3 is 16 residues long. The CDR3 nucleotides are TGTGCCAGCAGTCCCCCGGGACTAGTAGTCTCCGATACGCAGTATTTT. Encoded protein: CASSPPGLVVSDTQYF.

This rearrangement joins TRBV7-2 to TRBJ2-1; 9 bases are a match to TRBD2. There are 15 residues in the CDR3. CDR1 and CDR2 (germline): SGHTA, FQGNSA. V shed 4 bases and J 9 bases; nucleotides not matched to a gene: 10. CDR3 loop: CASSYLAGGHREQFF. DNA for the CDR3: TGTGCCAGCAGCTACCTTGCGGGGGGGCATCGTGAGCAGTTCTTC.

The chain has TRBV10-3 and TRBJ2-7; 10 bases map to TRBD1. The CDR3 contains 15 residues. Germline trimming cut 8 bases from V and 4 bases from J; bases unmatched to any gene: 11. Germline CDR1 and CDR2: ENHRY and SYGVKD. Written as DNA, the CDR3 is TGTGCCATCGGCCCGAAGACAGGGGGCGGGTACGAGCAGTACTTC. As protein: CAIGPKTGGGYEQYF.

The chain couples TRBV2 to TRBJ2-5, with 14 positions matching TRBD2. This CDR3 has 19 residues. With 6 bases clipped from V and 5 bases from J, the junction kept 17 bases outside the gene matches. Germline CDR1 reads SNHLY; CDR2 reads FYNNEI. In DNA form, the CDR3 reads TGTGCCAGCAGCCCTTTCCCGTCGACTAGCGGGGGGGCGGGGGAGACCCAGTACTTC. It specifies CASSPFPSTSGGAGETQYF.

The chain uses TRBV6-5 and TRBJ1-5; the D gene is possibly TRBD1 (6 bases). The CDR3 consists of 15 residues. The V gene lost 0 bases and the J gene lost 2 bases, with 8 bases spanning the gap. Germline-derived CDR1 and CDR2 are MNHEY and SVGAGI. The CDR3 here is CASSYSRQGNQPQHF. CDR3 nucleotide sequence: TGTGCCAGCAGTTACTCCCGACAGGGCAATCAGCCCCAGCATTTT.

This clone was seen a few times. The V and J genes are TRBV5-1 and TRBJ1-2; 10 bases line up with TRBD1. The CDR3 extends over 13 amino acids. J lost 7 bases, V lost 2 bases, and 2 bases had no gene match. CDR1 SGHRS and CDR2 YFSETQ come from the germline V gene. The CDR3 loop reads CASSFDRGLGYTF. The DNA of the CDR3 is TGCGCCAGCAGCTTTGACAGGGGGCTTGGCTACACCTTC.

The chain uses TRBV11-2 and TRBJ2-7; D not certain. Germline V CDR1 and CDR2: SGHAT, FQNNGV. V was trimmed by 10 bases and J by 3 bases, leaving 10 bases between them. This CDR3 has 11 amino acids. CDR3 sequence reads: CATQIDYEQYF. CDR3 nucleotide sequence: TGTGCCACCCAAATAGACTACGAGCAGTACTTC.

The rearrangement joins TRBV18 to TRBJ2-5; D perhaps matches TRBD2 (6 bases). The CDR3 is made up of 12 amino acids. V was cut by 6 bases and J by 4 bases, with 9 bases left in between. CDR1 is KGHSH and CDR2 is LQKENI in the germline V gene. The DNA for the CDR3 is TGTGCCAGCTCGGGAGGTCGAGAGACCCAGTACTTC. Its protein is CASSGGRETQYF.